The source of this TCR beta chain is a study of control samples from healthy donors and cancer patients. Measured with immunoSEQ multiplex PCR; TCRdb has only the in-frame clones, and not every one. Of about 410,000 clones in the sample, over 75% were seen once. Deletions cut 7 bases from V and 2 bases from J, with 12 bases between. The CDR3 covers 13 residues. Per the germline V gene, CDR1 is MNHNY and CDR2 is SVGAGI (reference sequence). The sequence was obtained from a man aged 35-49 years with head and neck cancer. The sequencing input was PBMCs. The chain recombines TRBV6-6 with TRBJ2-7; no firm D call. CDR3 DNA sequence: TGTGCCAGCACCTTACATGGCGCCTACGAGCAGTACTTC. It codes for CASTLHGAYEQYF.